These 2 T cell receptor beta chains came from one sample sequenced in a study of T-cell memory formation after mild COVID-19. TCRdb re-derived calls from the 5' RACE reads in MiXCR, one entry per CDR3 protein. The table shows a few hundred thousand distinct CDR3 sequences, with 25% occurring only once. Sequenced material: PBMCs or a T cell subset sorted from them (not recorded which). The source of these receptors is an adult woman who had mild COVID-19 (a few samples of this study predate the infection). Cell type and time point are not known.

This chain connects TRBV30 to TRBJ1-5, with no clear D. The CDR3 is 14 amino acids. Germline lookup yields CDR1 GTSNPN and CDR2 SVGIG (reference sequence). V was trimmed by 2 bases and J by 2 bases, leaving 10 bases between them. The chain's CDR3 is CAWSTGLGNQPQHF. CDR3 in DNA: TGTGCCTGGAGTACGGGCCTGGGCAATCAGCCCCAGCATTTT.

This clonotype was found a few times. This chain connects TRBV7-2 to TRBJ1-1, with unresolved D. Germline V CDR1 and CDR2: SGHTA, FQGNSA. With 2 bases removed from V and 0 bases from J, the gap between germline ends came to 7 bases. The length of the CDR3 is 14 residues. CDR3 coding DNA: TGTGCCAGCAGCTTACTGGGCCTGAACACTGAAGCTTTCTTT. Its translation: CASSLLGLNTEAFF. Based on the CDR3 plus reference TRBV7-2 and TRBJ1-1, the full variable domain is GAGVSQSPSNKVTEKGKDVELRCDPISGHTALYWYRQSLGQGLEFLIYFQGNSAPDKSGLPSDRFSAERTGGSVSTLTIQRTQQEDSAVYLCASSLLGLNTEAFFGQGTRLTVV.